These 23 T cell receptor beta chains originate from one sample sequenced in a study of cytomegalovirus exposure and HLA in healthy donors. 60 Vbeta and 13 Jbeta primers were used in PCR. Method: immunoSEQ multiplex PCR; TCRdb's copy keeps in-frame clones and lacks some. Of approximately 220,000 clones detected, 83% appear once; the ten largest clones hold about 1.4%. Sequenced input: PBMCs. The source is a girl under 18 in good health and CMV-seronegative.

The V gene is TRBV4-1, the J gene TRBJ2-1; D might be TRBD2 (6 bases). There are 17 residues in the CDR3. V was cut by 0 bases and J by 9 bases, with 21 bases left in between. The germline CDR1 and CDR2 sequences are MGHRA and YSYEKL. The chain's CDR3 is CASSQERNPSVRSEQFF. The CDR3 region has the DNA TGCGCCAGCAGCCAAGAAAGAAACCCTAGCGTCAGGAGTGAGCAGTTCTTC.

The chain couples TRBV30 to TRBJ2-3, with D uncertain. This CDR3 spans 14 amino acids. Per germline, CDR1 GTSNPN and CDR2 SVGIG (reference sequence). V was cut by 7 bases and J by 2 bases, with 16 bases left in between. CDR3 nucleotide sequence: TGTGCCTCTAAGAGTTTCGCGGACACAGATACGCAGTATTTT. Translation: CASKSFADTDTQYF. The variable domain in full, completed from reference TRBV30 and TRBJ2-3, reads SQTIHQWPATLVQPVGSPLSLECTVEGTSNPNLYWYRQAAGRGLQLLFYSVGIGQISSEVPQNLSASRPQDRQFILSSKKLLLSDSGFYLCASKSFADTDTQYFGPGTRLTVL.

The J gene is TRBJ1-4, the V gene TRBV6-1; 7 nucleotides agree with TRBD1. This CDR3 is 18 amino acids long. The J segment lost 0 bases and the V segment lost 6 bases, leaving 13 bases of the junction unmatched. Per the germline V gene, CDR1 is MNHNS and CDR2 is SASEGT. The CDR3 bases are TGTGCCAGCAGGGAAACCGGGACAGACTTTACAACTAATGAAAAACTGTTTTTT. Its protein is CASRETGTDFTTNEKLFF.

The rearrangement uses TRBV19 and TRBJ2-6; no definite D call. CDR3 length: 14 amino acids. The germline gives CDR1 LNHDA, CDR2 SQIVND (reference sequence). With 7 bases removed from V and 0 bases from J, the gap between germline ends came to 7 bases. The CDR3 region is CASTDFSGANVLTF. CDR3 coding DNA: TGTGCCAGTACCGACTTCTCTGGGGCCAACGTCCTGACTTTC.

V usage is TRBV6-4 and J usage is TRBJ2-1; 14 positions match TRBD2. This CDR3 region has 20 residues. The germline gives CDR1 MRHNA, CDR2 SNTAGT. V gave up 3 bases and J gave up 6 bases; unmatched junction bases: 16. The CDR3 coding sequence is TGTGCCAGCAGTGAGTTAGGACTAGCGGGAGGTATCAGTCGTCGCAATGAGCAGTTCTTC. Translation gives CASSELGLAGGISRRNEQFF.

V usage is TRBV11-3 and J usage is TRBJ2-7; D is uncertain. Trimming took off 2 bases at V and 2 bases at J, with 13 bases between the two ends. The germline V gene has CDR1 SGHNT and CDR2 YENEEA. There are 15 residues in the CDR3. The CDR3 protein is CASSLSSSPAYEQYF. CDR3 sequence (DNA): TGTGCCAGCAGCTTAAGCTCGTCACCCGCCTACGAGCAGTACTTC.

The chain carries TRBV28 and TRBJ2-7; a possible D gene is TRBD2 (5 bases). Per the germline V gene, CDR1 is MDHEN and CDR2 is SYDVKM. The CDR3 runs 15 residues. V was pared by 5 bases and J by 0 bases, with 14 bases between. Written as DNA, the CDR3 is TGTGCCAGCAGTCTAGGACTTCTCTCCTCCTACGAGCAGTACTTC. Translating gives CASSLGLLSSYEQYF.

The chain carries TRBV5-4 and TRBJ1-1; no clear D gene. Trimming took 4 bases from V and 5 from J, leaving 24 bases between them. The CDR3 covers 17 residues. In germline, CDR1 is SGHNT, CDR2 YYREEE (reference sequence). The CDR3 sequence: CASSPTSRAIMGTEAFF. The CDR3 coding sequence is TGTGCCAGCAGCCCTACGTCGAGGGCTATAATGGGAACTGAAGCTTTCTTT.

The sample holds a few counts of this clone. This chain connects TRBV25-1 to TRBJ2-1; 9 nucleotides line up with TRBD2. Trimming took 3 bases from V and 9 from J; bases not matched to a gene: 3. This CDR3 spans 13 amino acids. Germline-derived CDR1 and CDR2 are MGHDK and SYGVNS. The CDR3 nucleotides read TGTGCCAGCAGTGAGGGACTAGCCGGTGAGCAGTTCTTC. Residues: CASSEGLAGEQFF.

This clone was observed a few times. The rearrangement links TRBV7-2 to TRBJ1-1; 7 bases map to TRBD1. CDR1 is SGHTA and CDR2 is FQGNSA in the germline V gene. J was trimmed by 11 bases and V by 5 bases; bases with no gene match: 5. The CDR3 is 11 amino acids. CDR3 nucleotides: TGTGCCAGCAGCCCTGACAGGGTGGCTTTCTTT. It translates to CASSPDRVAFF.

The J gene is TRBJ1-2, the V gene TRBV6-5; 9 bases line up with TRBD1. The germline V gene encodes CDR1 MNHEY and CDR2 SVGAGI. Trimming removed 0 bases from V and 5 bases from J; junction bases left unmatched: 4. The CDR3 consists of 15 residues. CDR3 nucleotides: TGTGCCAGCAGTTACTCGGGGACAGGGCCTTATGGCTACACCTTC. Translation: CASSYSGTGPYGYTF.

This clone was recorded a few times. The chain uses TRBV6-4 and TRBJ2-6; D remains unclear. Germline values: CDR1 MRHNA, CDR2 SNTAGT. The CDR3 covers 16 residues. V was clipped by 0 bases and J by 4 bases, with 10 bases between them. The CDR3 DNA reads as TGTGCCAGCAGTGACTCGAAACTAACCGGGGCCAACGTCCTGACTTTC. Amino acid sequence: CASSDSKLTGANVLTF.

This rearrangement joins TRBV25-1 to TRBJ1-2, with a tentative D call TRBD1 (6 bases). Germline V gives CDR1 MGHDK, CDR2 SYGVNS. The CDR3 is 13 amino acids. V lost 6 bases to trimming and J lost 4 bases, with 12 bases between them. CDR3 residues: CASSVEQGYGYTF. Written as DNA, the CDR3 is TGTGCCAGCAGCGTAGAACAGGGCTATGGCTACACCTTC.

This sequence joins TRBV7-2 and TRBJ2-3; 8 bases map to TRBD2. V shed 6 bases and J 2 bases; nucleotides not matched to a gene: 10. Per germline, CDR1 SGHTA and CDR2 FQGNSA. There are 16 residues in the CDR3. CDR3 in DNA: TGTGCCAGCAGGTACCGGGGGGGACCCTTCACAGATACGCAGTATTTT. Residues: CASRYRGGPFTDTQYF. Combining the CDR3 with reference TRBV7-2 and TRBJ2-3 gives the whole variable domain GAGVSQSPSNKVTEKGKDVELRCDPISGHTALYWYRQSLGQGLEFLIYFQGNSAPDKSGLPSDRFSAERTGGSVSTLTIQRTQQEDSAVYLCASRYRGGPFTDTQYFGPGTRLTVL.

This sequence joins TRBV15 and TRBJ2-5; TRBD2 aligns across 7 bases. The germline gives CDR1 LNHNV, CDR2 YYDKDF (reference sequence). Trimming took 0 bases from V and 11 from J; bases not matched to a gene: 3. The CDR3 has 12 amino acids. The CDR3 region has the DNA TGTGCCACCAGCAGAGATCTAGCGGAGCAGTACTTC. Amino acid sequence: CATSRDLAEQYF.

This clone occurred once. The CDR3 DNA sequence: TGTGCCAGTAGTGTGCAACAAGGAGCTTACGAGCAGTACTTC. It is translated as CASSVQQGAYEQYF. The V call is TRBV19, the J call TRBJ2-7; D is unresolved. V lost 5 bases, J lost 4 bases, and 15 bases lay in between. The length of the CDR3 is 14 residues. Germline CDR1 reads LNHDA; CDR2 reads SQIVND (reference sequence). Full variable domain (missing parts from reference TRBV19 and TRBJ2-7): DGGITQSPKYLFRKEGQNVTLSCEQNLNHDAMYWYRQDPGQGLRLIYYSQIVNDFQKGDIAEGYSVSREKKESFPLTVTSAQKNPTAFYLCASSVQQGAYEQYFGPGTRLTVT.

The genes are TRBV7-9 and TRBJ2-7, with 10 bases aligning to TRBD1. With V trimmed by 4 bases and J by 2 bases, 8 bases remained unmatched. CDR3 length: 16 amino acids. The germline gives CDR1 SEHNR, CDR2 FQNEAQ (reference sequence). The CDR3 protein is CASSYKTGQGTYEQYF. As DNA, the CDR3 is TGTGCCAGCAGCTATAAAACGGGACAGGGGACCTACGAGCAGTACTTC. Filled out from reference TRBV7-9 and TRBJ2-7, the complete variable domain reads DTGVSQNPRHKITKRGQNVTFRCDPISEHNRLYWYRQTLGQGPEFLTYFQNEAQLEKSRLLSDRFSAERPKGSFSTLEIQRTEQGDSAMYLCASSYKTGQGTYEQYFGPGTRLTVT.

This chain connects TRBV30 to TRBJ1-4; possible D gene TRBD1, 5 bases. The CDR3 totals 14 residues. V lost 7 bases and J lost 6, with 18 bases in between. Germline V gives CDR1 GTSNPN, CDR2 SVGIG (reference sequence). CDR3 DNA: TGTGCCTCGTCCAGACAGCCTCGAGATGAAAAACTGTTTTTT. It encodes CASSRQPRDEKLFF.

The chain links TRBV9 to TRBJ2-7; 8 positions match TRBD1. Germline CDR1 reads SGDLS; CDR2 reads YYNGEE. The CDR3 contains 13 residues. J lost 6 bases, V lost 3 bases, and 5 bases had no gene match. CDR3 region: CASSAGQGTEQYF. In nucleotides, the CDR3 is TGTGCCAGCAGCGCCGGACAGGGAACCGAGCAGTACTTC. The whole variable domain, filled in from reference TRBV9 and TRBJ2-7, reads DSGVTQTPKHLITATGQRVTLRCSPRSGDLSVYWYQQSLDQGLQFLIQYYNGEERAKGNILERFSAQQFPDLHSELNLSSLELGDSALYFCASSAGQGTEQYFGPGTRLTVT.

The chain has TRBV4-2 and TRBJ2-5; 12 positions match TRBD2. After removal of 4 bases from V and 0 bases from J, the junction contained 3 bases not matched to a gene. CDR3 size: 16 residues. Germline V CDR1 and CDR2: LGHNA, YNFKEQ. The CDR3 DNA reads as TGTGCCAGCAGCCCACGGACTAGCGGGAACCAAGAGACCCAGTACTTC. Its protein product is CASSPRTSGNQETQYF.

This clone was seen once. This chain connects TRBV6-5 to TRBJ1-2; no firm D call. CDR3 length equals 13 residues. Germline CDR1 MNHEY, CDR2 SVGAGI. V lost 5 bases and J 2 bases, leaving 9 bases between the germline ends. CDR3 coding DNA: TGTGCCAGCAGTGATACAGAGAACTATGGCTACACCTTC. Amino acid sequence: CASSDTENYGYTF.

This clone was seen more than once but under ten times. The V call is TRBV2, the J call TRBJ2-5, with 10 bases fitting TRBD2. Germline CDR1 and CDR2: SNHLY and FYNNEI. CDR3 length equals 15 residues. With 2 bases clipped from V and 5 bases from J, the junction kept 5 bases outside the gene matches. The CDR3 protein is CASSEMGLASETQYF. CDR3 coding DNA: TGTGCCAGCAGTGAAATGGGACTAGCGTCCGAGACCCAGTACTTC.

The chain recombines TRBV30 with TRBJ1-2, with 8 bases matching TRBD1. The V and J ends lost 5 bases and 5 bases, in that order; junction bases with no gene match: 10. Germline CDR1 and CDR2: GTSNPN and SVGIG (reference sequence). The CDR3 runs 14 residues. CDR3 bases: TGTGCCTGGCGCTCCGGGACAGGTCCTTATGGCTACACCTTC. Its protein is CAWRSGTGPYGYTF.